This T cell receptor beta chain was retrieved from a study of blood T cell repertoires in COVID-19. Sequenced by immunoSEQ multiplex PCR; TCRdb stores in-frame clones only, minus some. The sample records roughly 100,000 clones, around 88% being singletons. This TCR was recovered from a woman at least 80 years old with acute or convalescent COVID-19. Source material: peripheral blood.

For the CDR3, the DNA is TGTGCCAGTAGTACCTCCTTCTCTGGAAACACCATATATTTT. This encodes CASSTSFSGNTIYF. The gene calls are TRBV19 and TRBJ1-3; D is undetermined. Per germline, CDR1 LNHDA and CDR2 SQIVND (reference sequence). CDR3 length: 14 amino acids. Deletions cut 4 bases from V and 0 bases from J, with 7 bases between.